These 28 T cell receptor beta chains were all obtained from the same sample, sequenced in a study of Graves' ophthalmopathy and Graves' hyperthyroidism (dated by TCRdb to between 2018 and 2020). Sequenced using an Illumina HiSeq 2000. For repertoire sequencing, TCR beta CDR3 regions were amplified from RNA transcripts. HTBI primers and the Qiagen OneStep RT-PCR kit were used in a first-round RT-PCR, which was followed by a second-round multiplex PCR, size selection and purification. The public reads were run again by TCRdb, first through fastp at Q25 and then through MiXCR, and only productive beta chains were kept. Rows with a matching CDR3 protein are joined into one entry that keeps the most common DNA and genes. For this sample there are about 39,000 distinct CDR3 sequences; 50% appear just once. Jointly, the top ten make up roughly 24% of the sample. Sequencing was done on a sample of peripheral blood. The receptors here all came from an adult woman with stable Graves' hyperthyroidism.

Comments on this clonotype: An end of the junction does not agree with germline; a read error may underlie this. This chain connects TRBV10-3 to TRBJ1-5; 8 nucleotides align to TRBD1. The CDR3 is 13 residues long. Germline CDR1 and CDR2: ENHRY and SYGVKD. The CDR3 spells CAISPGGGQPQHF. The CDR3 DNA sequence: TGTGCCATCAGTCCAGGGGGCGGGCAGCCCCAGCATTTC.

This clonotype was counted many times. The gene calls are TRBV5-1 and TRBJ1-1, with D maybe TRBD1 (5 bases). V dropped 3 bases and J dropped 1 base, with 10 bases sitting between them. The CDR3 runs 14 residues. Germline V gene data show CDR1 as SGHRS and CDR2 as YFSETQ. CDR3 nucleotide sequence: TGCGCCAGCAGCTGGGACGGCTCGAACACTGAAGCTTTCTTT. This sequence encodes CASSWDGSNTEAFF.

This clonotype was picked up many times. The gene calls are TRBV6-1 and TRBJ2-1; the match to TRBD1 covers 10 bases. With V trimmed by 5 bases and J by 0 bases, 4 bases remained unmatched. This CDR3 region has 16 residues. Germline CDR1 and CDR2: MNHNS and SASEGT. The CDR3 spells CASSIWTGGSYNEQFF. The CDR3 coding sequence is TGTGCCAGCAGTATTTGGACAGGGGGCTCCTACAATGAGCAGTTCTTC.

This clonotype was seen many times. This may arise from a read error, as a much more abundant clone is one base away. The conserved closing phenylalanine or tryptophan is absent in this CDR3, likely reflecting a read error. The J gene is TRBJ2-7, the V gene TRBV5-1; 8 bases line up with TRBD2. The germline V gene has CDR1 SGHRS and CDR2 YFSETQ. With 1 base clipped from V and 3 bases from J, the junction kept 6 bases outside the gene matches. The CDR3 is 15 amino acids. The CDR3 DNA is TGCGCCAGCAGCTTGAGGGCAGCGGGAGACTACGAGCAGTACCTC. Protein product: CASSLRAAGDYEQYL.

The chain has TRBV7-9 and TRBJ1-2; TRBD1 agrees at 7 bases. In germline, CDR1 is SEHNR, CDR2 FQNEAQ (reference sequence). V shed 1 base and J 4 bases; nucleotides not matched to a gene: 6. The CDR3 extends over 15 amino acids. The CDR3 DNA reads TGTGCCAGCAGCTTAGAAGGGACAGTGACCTATGGCTACACCTTC. Its protein is CASSLEGTVTYGYTF.

This clonotype has a count of ten or more. This chain uses TRBV28 with TRBJ2-6, with no clear D. V lost 3 bases and J lost 0, with 12 bases in between. CDR3 length: 17 residues. CDR1 is MDHEN, CDR2 SYDVKM, per germline. CDR3 protein: CASSLSQAASGANVLTF. The DNA for the CDR3 is TGTGCCAGCAGTTTGTCTCAGGCGGCCTCTGGGGCCAACGTCCTGACTTTC.

The chain links TRBV13 to TRBJ1-2; D possibly corresponds to TRBD1 (6 bases). CDR1 is PRHDT, CDR2 FYEKMQ, per germline (reference sequence). The CDR3 spans 13 residues. Trimming cost V 5 bases and J 8 bases, with 15 bases left between them. CDR3 protein: CASSRGGAAGYTF. In DNA, the CDR3 is TGTGCCAGCAGCCGGGGGGGCGCGGCAGGCTACACCTTC.

Many counts were recorded for this clonotype. This chain uses TRBV5-6 with TRBJ1-3; D is uncertain. V lost 0 bases, J lost 4 bases, and 5 bases lay in between. The germline V gene has CDR1 SGHDT and CDR2 YYEEEE. This CDR3 contains 13 residues. CDR3 in amino acids: CASSLGHGNTIYF. CDR3 sequence (DNA): TGTGCCAGCAGCTTGGGACACGGAAACACCATATATTTT.

This clonotype was counted many times. The chain couples TRBV24-1 to TRBJ2-6; a weak D match, TRBD2 (6 bases). V was pared by 3 bases and J by 0 bases, with 8 bases between. Germline CDR1 KGHDR, CDR2 SFDVKD. The CDR3 is 16 residues long. The CDR3 here is CATSDGGFSGANVLTF. Written as DNA, the CDR3 is TGTGCCACCAGTGATGGGGGGTTCTCTGGGGCCAACGTCCTGACTTTC.

V gene TRBV12-3 or TRBV12-4 combines with J gene TRBJ1-2; 9 bases fit TRBD1. After removal of 5 bases from V and 3 bases from J, the junction contained 10 bases not matched to a gene. This CDR3 comprises 16 residues. CDR3 DNA: TGTGCCAGCAGTGAGACGGGACAGGGAAGATACTATGGCTACACCTTC. Translation: CASSETGQGRYYGYTF.

Ten or more counts support this clonotype. J is TRBJ2-5 and V is TRBV20-1; D may be TRBD1 (5 bases). The CDR3 spans 11 residues. The germline V and J ends were trimmed by 3 bases and 3 bases, with 5 bases remaining between them. The V gene's germline CDR1 is DFQATT and CDR2 SNEGSKA (reference sequence). The CDR3 loop is CSASREETQYF. As DNA, the CDR3 is TGCAGTGCTAGCAGGGAAGAGACCCAGTACTTC.

This clonotype was counted ten times or more. The gene calls are TRBV4-1 and TRBJ1-5; D possibly corresponds to TRBD1 (5 bases). This CDR3 spans 15 amino acids. V was clipped by 4 bases and J by 5 bases, with 15 bases between them. CDR1 is MGHRA, CDR2 YSYEKL, per germline. For the CDR3, the DNA is TGCGCCAGCAGCCGGTTCAGGGCGATGGATCAGCCCCAGCATTTT. Translating gives CASSRFRAMDQPQHF.

This clonotype was counted a few times. The rearrangement links TRBV9 to TRBJ2-5; TRBD1 agrees at 9 bases. Germline V gives CDR1 SGDLS, CDR2 YYNGEE. CDR3 length equals 15 residues. J gave up 5 bases and V 2 bases, and 7 bases lay outside the gene matches. The CDR3 region has the DNA TGTGCCAGCAGCGTGGGGACAGGGAATGGGGAGACCCAGTACTTC. Protein product: CASSVGTGNGETQYF.

This clonotype was observed many times. A read error may be the cause here, since a much bigger clone is one base away. The J gene is TRBJ2-6, the V gene TRBV6-2 or TRBV6-3; tentative D call: TRBD1 (5 bases). The CDR3 extends over 11 amino acids. The V end was cut by 0 bases, the J end by 17 bases, with 8 bases between. Per the germline V gene, CDR1 is MNHEY and CDR2 is SVGEGT. The CDR3 DNA follows: TGTGCCAGCAGTTACTCCGGCAGGGTGACTTTC. Protein sequence: CASSYSGRVTF.

This chain links TRBV20-1 with TRBJ1-1, with D tentatively TRBD1 (6 bases). CDR1 and CDR2 (germline): DFQATT, SNEGSKA (reference sequence). V was cut by 6 bases and J by 7 bases, with 21 bases left in between. The CDR3 extends over 14 amino acids. This chain's CDR3 is CSASSPGTHGEAFF. The CDR3, as DNA: TGCAGTGCCAGCAGCCCCGGGACACACGGTGAAGCTTTCTTT.

The chain joins TRBV10-3 to TRBJ1-4; no definite D call. Looked up from germline, CDR1 is ENHRY and CDR2 is SYGVKD. The CDR3 is made up of 13 amino acids. Trimming removed 4 bases at V and 5 bases at J, with 8 bases between. DNA of the CDR3: TGTGCCATCAGTGTTTGGCAGAATGAAAAACTGTTTTTT. Its protein product is CAISVWQNEKLFF.

The rearrangement uses TRBV7-8 and TRBJ2-2, with TRBD1 matching 9 bases. The CDR3 is 13 residues long. Germline lookup yields CDR1 SGHVS and CDR2 FQNEAQ. V trimming: 7 bases; J trimming: 7 bases; junction bases outside the gene matches: 4. CDR3 DNA: TGTGCCAGCATGAGGGACAGGGTCGGGGAGCTGTTTTTT. This translates into CASMRDRVGELFF.

In regard to this clonotype: It is unclear where the CDR3 begins or ends on the DNA, so no DNA is shown, and the CDR3 is as TCRdb lists it. The chain links TRBV6-5 to TRBJ1-2. Germline CDR1 and CDR2: MNHEY and SVGAGI. The CDR3 spans 18 amino acids, including both terminal residues. The CDR3 loop is CASSIYLCSVVTAYGYTF.

Ten or more counts support this clonotype. This rearrangement joins TRBV11-3 to TRBJ2-7, with D perhaps TRBD2 (5 bases). The CDR3 runs 12 residues. Germline assignment: CDR1 SGHNT and CDR2 YENEEA. Between the trimmed V and J ends, which lost 6 bases and 2 bases, there was a span of 8 bases. The CDR3 nucleotides are TGTGCCAGCAGTCGAGGGACCTACGAGCAGTACTTC. Translating it yields CASSRGTYEQYF.

This clonotype came up many times. The chain has TRBV5-4 and TRBJ2-7; 9 bases fit TRBD2. With V trimmed by 0 bases and J by 0 bases, 4 bases remained unmatched. The CDR3 consists of 16 residues. Germline CDR1 SGHNT, CDR2 YYREEE (reference sequence). In DNA form, the CDR3 reads TGTGCCAGCAGCTTGGCTAGCGGGGCGAGCTCCTACGAGCAGTACTTC. Amino acids: CASSLASGASSYEQYF.

The V and J genes are TRBV7-1 and TRBJ2-2, with a weak D call TRBD2 (5 bases). TRBV7-1 carries the ORF label, with uncertain function. This CDR3 comprises 15 residues. V was trimmed by 2 bases and J by 5 bases, leaving 12 bases between them. Here the CDR3 reads CASSSQAGLTGELFF. The CDR3 nucleotides are TGTGCCAGCAGCTCACAGGCGGGCTTGACCGGGGAGCTGTTTTTT.

About this clonotype itself: This likely comes from a read error, as the CDR3 has no conserved phenylalanine or tryptophan at its end. This chain uses TRBV24-1 with TRBJ1-1; D gene uncertain. The CDR3 has 13 residues. The V and J ends lost 4 bases and 4 bases respectively, with 9 bases between them. Germline-derived CDR1 and CDR2 are KGHDR and SFDVKD. The CDR3 sequence: CATSEAGGTEAFL. The CDR3 DNA follows: TGTGCCACCAGTGAAGCGGGCGGCACTGAAGCTTTCCTT.

Many counts were recorded for this clonotype. The chain has TRBV5-1 and TRBJ2-7; 9 bases are shared with TRBD2. With 1 base clipped from V and 3 bases from J, the junction kept 8 bases outside the gene matches. Germline CDR1 is SGHRS and CDR2 is YFSETQ. The CDR3 totals 16 residues. DNA for the CDR3: TGCGCCAGCAGCTTGTATAGGCCTAGCGGGGTCTACGAGCAGTACTTC. This sequence encodes CASSLYRPSGVYEQYF.

Notes on this clonotype: A junction boundary mismatches the germline segment, possibly from a read error. The V call is TRBV7-2, the J call TRBJ1-1; D is possibly TRBD1 (6 bases). This CDR3 contains 13 residues. The germline V gene encodes CDR1 SGHTA and CDR2 FQGNSA. As DNA, the CDR3 is TGTGCCAGCAGCTATGACAGGAACGCTGAAGCTTTCTTT. Its translation is CASSYDRNAEAFF.

This clonotype has at least ten counts. This chain links TRBV28 with TRBJ2-3; 9 nucleotides align to TRBD1. This CDR3 comprises 17 residues. Trimming took 6 bases from V and 6 from J; bases not matched to a gene: 16. CDR1 and CDR2 from the germline V gene are MDHEN and SYDVKM. The CDR3 loop is CASSFISGTGNLDTQYF. The CDR3 DNA reads as TGTGCCAGCAGCTTCATCTCCGGGACAGGGAATTTGGATACGCAGTATTTT.

This clonotype showed up many times. This sequence joins TRBV29-1 and TRBJ2-2; D is ambiguous. This CDR3 comprises 14 residues. V was trimmed by 7 bases and J by 0 bases, leaving 12 bases between them. Germline CDR1 is SQVTM and CDR2 is ANQGSEA. CDR3 coding DNA: TGCAGCGGGGGTTCAGCAACGAACACCGGGGAGCTGTTTTTT. Its protein is CSGGSATNTGELFF.

This sequence joins TRBV20-1 and TRBJ2-7; TRBD2 aligns across 11 bases. The tail of the sequence fits TRBJ2-5 better, so the J call may be wrong. This CDR3 region has 16 residues. In germline, CDR1 is DFQATT, CDR2 SNEGSKA (reference sequence). The CDR3 loop is CSARDITGLAGETQYF. CDR3 coding DNA: TGCAGTGCTAGAGATATTACCGGACTAGCGGGAGAGACCCAGTACTTC.

The rearrangement joins TRBV7-2 to TRBJ2-5, with 13 bases matching TRBD2. Germline V gene data show CDR1 as SGHTA and CDR2 as FQGNSA. The CDR3 has 17 amino acids. Losses at the gene ends were 6 bases for V and 2 bases for J; bases not matched to a gene: 9. The CDR3 here is CASRPATSGRKQETQYF. CDR3 sequence (DNA): TGTGCCAGCAGACCCGCGACTAGCGGGAGGAAACAAGAGACCCAGTACTTC.